The 8 T cell receptor beta chains below come from one sample, sequenced in a study of T cell clonotyping in hematopoietic cell transplantation. Method: immunoSEQ multiplex PCR; TCRdb's copy keeps in-frame clones and lacks some. The sample has around 13,000 clones; about 80% are singletons. Sample: PBMCs, taken 100 days after allogeneic stem cell transplant. These receptors were collected from a female patient in her 40s who had an allogeneic stem cell transplant from a related donor, so T cells may come from the graft donor. Some clones in this sample may be carry-over from other donors' samples.

The chain employs TRBV2 and TRBJ2-5, with 13 nucleotides matching TRBD2. The germline CDR1 and CDR2 sequences are SNHLY and FYNNEI. This CDR3 region has 15 residues. V shed 6 bases and J 5 bases; nucleotides not matched to a gene: 6. The CDR3 loop is CASRSTSGGAETQYF. DNA for the CDR3: TGTGCCAGCAGGAGCACTAGCGGGGGGGCGGAGACCCAGTACTTC.

The J gene is TRBJ2-6, the V gene TRBV30; TRBD2 might be the D (5 bases). Germline V gene sequence: CDR1 GTSNPN, CDR2 SVGIG (reference sequence). The CDR3 is made up of 19 amino acids. V lost 4 bases and J lost 0, with 22 bases in between. DNA for the CDR3: TGTGCCTGGACTGGCCAGAAAGGGAGTCTCCTCTCTGGGGCCAACGTCCTGACTTTC. This codes for CAWTGQKGSLLSGANVLTF.

The chain recombines TRBV11-3 with TRBJ1-1; D perhaps matches TRBD1 (5 bases). The CDR3 sequence is 13 residues long. Germline V gene data show CDR1 as SGHNT and CDR2 as YENEEA. The germline V and J ends were trimmed by 5 bases and 7 bases, with 14 bases remaining between them. CDR3 in amino acids: CASSTHLGVEAFF. The CDR3 bases are TGTGCCAGCAGCACCCACTTGGGGGTTGAAGCTTTCTTT.

This clone was picked up one time. The genes are TRBV10-3 and TRBJ1-2, with D maybe TRBD1 (5 bases). V gave up 10 bases and J gave up 4 bases, with 19 bases separating them. This CDR3 has 14 residues. Germline assignment: CDR1 ENHRY and CDR2 SYGVKD. CDR3 protein: CATSLPGTAYGYTF. CDR3 DNA: TGTGCCACCTCTCTACCCGGGACGGCCTATGGCTACACCTTC.

This chain connects TRBV14 to TRBJ2-7; 8 nucleotides match TRBD2. Trimming at V came to 2 bases and at J to 6 bases, leaving 9 bases not matched to a gene. The CDR3 length is 15 residues. Germline CDR1 reads SGHDN; CDR2 reads FVKESK. CDR3 residues: CASSQWTSRSSEQYF. The CDR3 DNA sequence: TGTGCCAGCAGCCAATGGACTAGCCGGAGTTCCGAGCAGTACTTC.

The gene calls are TRBV13 and TRBJ2-3; no firm D call. Germline assignment: CDR1 PRHDT and CDR2 FYEKMQ (reference sequence). There are 13 residues in the CDR3. V lost 1 base, J lost 6 bases, and 8 bases lay in between. The CDR3 sequence: CASSLVGPDTQYF. Here the CDR3 DNA reads TGTGCCAGCAGCTTAGTAGGTCCTGATACGCAGTATTTT.

This clone was observed once. The genes are TRBV7-9 and TRBJ1-2, with D tentatively TRBD1 (5 bases). The V gene lost 3 bases and the J gene lost 3 bases, with 8 bases spanning the gap. Germline loops: CDR1 SEHNR, CDR2 FQNEAQ (reference sequence). CDR3 size: 13 residues. CDR3 DNA sequence: TGTGCCAGCAGCTTCGGCAGGGACTATGGCTACACCTTC. As protein: CASSFGRDYGYTF.

V gene TRBV11-2 combines with J gene TRBJ2-3, with a possible D match to TRBD2 (7 bases). With 6 bases removed from V and 11 bases from J, the gap between germline ends came to 12 bases. CDR3 length: 11 amino acids. Per the germline V gene, CDR1 is SGHAT and CDR2 is FQNNGV. CDR3 coding DNA: TGTGCCAGCAGTTTGGGGGGGCTGCAGTATTTT. This translates into CASSLGGLQYF.